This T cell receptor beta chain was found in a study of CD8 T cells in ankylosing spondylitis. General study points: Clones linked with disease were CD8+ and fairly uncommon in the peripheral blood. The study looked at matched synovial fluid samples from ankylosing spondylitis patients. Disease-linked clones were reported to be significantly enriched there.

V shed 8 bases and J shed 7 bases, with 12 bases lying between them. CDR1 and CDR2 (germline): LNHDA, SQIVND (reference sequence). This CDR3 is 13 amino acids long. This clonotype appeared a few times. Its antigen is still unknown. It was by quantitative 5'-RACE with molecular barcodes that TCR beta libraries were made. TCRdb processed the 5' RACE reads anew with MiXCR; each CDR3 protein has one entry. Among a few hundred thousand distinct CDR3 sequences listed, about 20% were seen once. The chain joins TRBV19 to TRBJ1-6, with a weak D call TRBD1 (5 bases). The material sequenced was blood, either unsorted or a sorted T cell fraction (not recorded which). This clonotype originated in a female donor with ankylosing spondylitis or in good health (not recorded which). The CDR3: CASAGRQNSPLHF. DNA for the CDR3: TGTGCCAGTGCCGGCAGACAGAATTCACCCCTCCACTTT.